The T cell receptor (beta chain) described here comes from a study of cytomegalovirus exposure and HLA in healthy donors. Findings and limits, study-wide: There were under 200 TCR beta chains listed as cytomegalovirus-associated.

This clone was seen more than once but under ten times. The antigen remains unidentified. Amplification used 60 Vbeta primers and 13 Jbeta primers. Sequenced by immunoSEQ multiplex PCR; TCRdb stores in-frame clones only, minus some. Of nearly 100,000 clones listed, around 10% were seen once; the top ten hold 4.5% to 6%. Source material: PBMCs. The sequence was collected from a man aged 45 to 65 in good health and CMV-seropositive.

This CDR3 is CASSLDTGGGTDTQYF. The CDR3 region has the DNA TGTGCCAGCAGCTTAGATACAGGGGGCGGCACAGATACGCAGTATTTT. The chain combines TRBV7-9 with TRBJ2-3, with 9 nucleotides matching TRBD1. Germline V gene data show CDR1 as SEHNR and CDR2 as FQNEAQ (reference sequence). Trimming removed 1 base from V and 1 base from J; junction bases left unmatched: 3. The CDR3 length is 16 residues.